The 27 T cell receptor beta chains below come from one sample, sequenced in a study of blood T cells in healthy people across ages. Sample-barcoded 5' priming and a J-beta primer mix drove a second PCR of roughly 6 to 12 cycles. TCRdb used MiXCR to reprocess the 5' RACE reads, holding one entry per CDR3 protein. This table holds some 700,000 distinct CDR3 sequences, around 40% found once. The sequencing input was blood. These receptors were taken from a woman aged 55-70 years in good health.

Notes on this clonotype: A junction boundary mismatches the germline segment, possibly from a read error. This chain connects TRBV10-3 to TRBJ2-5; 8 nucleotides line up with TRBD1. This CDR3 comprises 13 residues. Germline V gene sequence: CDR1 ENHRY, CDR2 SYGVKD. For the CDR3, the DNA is TGTGCCATCAGAGGACAGGGCGGCGAGACCCGGTACTTC. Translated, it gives CAIRGQGGETRYF.

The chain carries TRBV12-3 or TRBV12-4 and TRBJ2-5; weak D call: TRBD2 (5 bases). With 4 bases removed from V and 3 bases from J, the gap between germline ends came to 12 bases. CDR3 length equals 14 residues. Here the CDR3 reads CASSSPSREETQYF. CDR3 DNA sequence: TGTGCCAGCAGTTCCCCATCGAGGGAAGAGACCCAGTACTTC.

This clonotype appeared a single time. CDR3 residues: CASSKQGASTDTQYF. Written as DNA, the CDR3 is TGTGCCAGCAGCAAACAGGGCGCTAGCACAGATACGCAGTATTTT. The genes are TRBV12-3 or TRBV12-4 and TRBJ2-3; TRBD1 is a possible D gene (6 bases). V lost 6 bases and J 0 bases, leaving 13 bases between the germline ends. The CDR3 runs 15 residues.

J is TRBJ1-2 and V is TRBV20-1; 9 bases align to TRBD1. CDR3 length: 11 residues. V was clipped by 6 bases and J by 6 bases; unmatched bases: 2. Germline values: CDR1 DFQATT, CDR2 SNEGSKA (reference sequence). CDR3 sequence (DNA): TGCAGTGCGGGACAGGGAGATGGCTACACCTTC. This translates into CSAGQGDGYTF.

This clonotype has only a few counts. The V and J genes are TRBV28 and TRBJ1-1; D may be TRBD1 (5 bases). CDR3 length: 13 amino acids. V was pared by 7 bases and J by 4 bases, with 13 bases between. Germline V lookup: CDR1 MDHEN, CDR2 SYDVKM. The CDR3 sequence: CASTLPGVTEAFF. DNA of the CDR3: TGTGCCAGCACTCTACCGGGGGTCACTGAAGCTTTCTTT.

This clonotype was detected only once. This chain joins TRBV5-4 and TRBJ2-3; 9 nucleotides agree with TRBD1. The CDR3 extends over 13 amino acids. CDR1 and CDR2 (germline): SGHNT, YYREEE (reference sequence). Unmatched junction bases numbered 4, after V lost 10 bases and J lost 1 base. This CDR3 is CAGQGLGTDTQYF. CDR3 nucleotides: TGTGCCGGACAGGGGCTAGGCACAGATACGCAGTATTTT.

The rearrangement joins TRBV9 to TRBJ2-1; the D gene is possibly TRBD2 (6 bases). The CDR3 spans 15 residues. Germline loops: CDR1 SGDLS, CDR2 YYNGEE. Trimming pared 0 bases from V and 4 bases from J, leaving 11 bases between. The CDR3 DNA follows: TGTGCCAGCAGCGTAGGTAGCGGACATTACAATGAGCAGTTCTTC. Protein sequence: CASSVGSGHYNEQFF.

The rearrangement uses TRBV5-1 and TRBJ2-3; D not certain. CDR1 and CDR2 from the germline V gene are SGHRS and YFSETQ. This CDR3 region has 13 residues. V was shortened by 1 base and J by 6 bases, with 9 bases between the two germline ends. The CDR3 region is CASSLRLEDTQYF. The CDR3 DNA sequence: TGCGCCAGCAGCTTGAGGCTCGAGGATACGCAGTATTTT.

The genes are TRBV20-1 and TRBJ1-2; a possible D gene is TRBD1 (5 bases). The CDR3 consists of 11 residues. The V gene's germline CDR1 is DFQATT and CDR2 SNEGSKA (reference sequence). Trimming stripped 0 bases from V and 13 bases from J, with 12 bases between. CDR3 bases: TGCAGTGCTAGAGATCTTGAGGGGTCCACCTTC. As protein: CSARDLEGSTF.

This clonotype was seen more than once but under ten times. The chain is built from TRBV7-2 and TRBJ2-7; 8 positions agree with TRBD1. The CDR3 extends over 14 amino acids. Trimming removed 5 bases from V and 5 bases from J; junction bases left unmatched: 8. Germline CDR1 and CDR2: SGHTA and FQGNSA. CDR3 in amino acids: CASSVTDRVHEQYF. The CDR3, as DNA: TGTGCCAGCAGCGTAACGGACAGGGTTCACGAGCAGTACTTC.

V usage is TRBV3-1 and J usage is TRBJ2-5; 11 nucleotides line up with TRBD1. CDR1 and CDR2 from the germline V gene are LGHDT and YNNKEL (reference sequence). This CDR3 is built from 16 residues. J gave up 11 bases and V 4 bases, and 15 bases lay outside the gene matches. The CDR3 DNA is TGTGCCAGCAGCCTCCGGGGGGACAGGGGGAACAATGAGCAGTACTTC. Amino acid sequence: CASSLRGDRGNNEQYF.

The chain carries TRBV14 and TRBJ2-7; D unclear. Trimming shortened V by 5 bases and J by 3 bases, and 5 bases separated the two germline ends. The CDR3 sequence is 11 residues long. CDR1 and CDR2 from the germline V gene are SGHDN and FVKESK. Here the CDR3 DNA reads TGTGCCAGCAGCGACCACTACGAGCAGTACTTC. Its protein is CASSDHYEQYF.

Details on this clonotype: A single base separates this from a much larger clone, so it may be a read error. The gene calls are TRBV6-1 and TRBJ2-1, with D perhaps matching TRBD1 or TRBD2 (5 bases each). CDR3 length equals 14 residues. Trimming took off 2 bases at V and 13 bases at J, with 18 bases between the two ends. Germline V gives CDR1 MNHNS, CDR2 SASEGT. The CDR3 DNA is TGTGCCAGCAGTGAAAGAGGATTGGGGGAGACCCAGTTCTTC. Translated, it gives CASSERGLGETQFF.

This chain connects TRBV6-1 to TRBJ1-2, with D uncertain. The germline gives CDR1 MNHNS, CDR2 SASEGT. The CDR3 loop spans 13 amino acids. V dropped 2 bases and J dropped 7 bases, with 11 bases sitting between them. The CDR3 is CASSEPPPIGYTF. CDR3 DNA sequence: TGTGCCAGCAGTGAACCCCCTCCGATTGGCTACACCTTC.

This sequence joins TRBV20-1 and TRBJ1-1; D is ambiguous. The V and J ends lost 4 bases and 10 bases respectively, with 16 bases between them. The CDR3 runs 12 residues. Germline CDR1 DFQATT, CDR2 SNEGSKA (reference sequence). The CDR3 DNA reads TGCAGTGCTACTGGAAACCTAAATGTAGCTTTCTTT. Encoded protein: CSATGNLNVAFF.

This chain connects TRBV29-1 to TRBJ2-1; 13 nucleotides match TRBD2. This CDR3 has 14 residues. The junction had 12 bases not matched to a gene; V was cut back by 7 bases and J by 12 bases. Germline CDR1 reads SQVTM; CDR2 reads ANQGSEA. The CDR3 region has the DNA TGCAGCGCCGAGATTGGACTAGCGGGAGTTTGGCAGTTCTTC. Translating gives CSAEIGLAGVWQFF.

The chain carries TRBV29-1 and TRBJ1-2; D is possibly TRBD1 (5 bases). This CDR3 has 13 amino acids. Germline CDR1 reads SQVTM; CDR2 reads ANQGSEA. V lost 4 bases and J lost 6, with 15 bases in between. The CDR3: CSVVGEEVDGYTF. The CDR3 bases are TGCAGCGTTGTGGGGGAAGAGGTAGATGGCTACACCTTC.

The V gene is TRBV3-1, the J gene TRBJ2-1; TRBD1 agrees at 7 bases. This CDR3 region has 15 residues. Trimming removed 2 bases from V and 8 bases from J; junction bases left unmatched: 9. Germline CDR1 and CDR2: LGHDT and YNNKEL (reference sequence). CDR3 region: CASSQRGGGSDEQFF. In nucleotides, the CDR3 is TGTGCCAGCAGCCAACGAGGGGGCGGGTCGGATGAGCAGTTCTTC.

CDR3 in DNA: TGTGCCAGCAGATTTAGCCGGGATACGCAGTATTTT. The encoded protein is CASRFSRDTQYF. The V and J genes are TRBV12-3 or TRBV12-4 and TRBJ2-3; unclear D gene. CDR3 length: 12 amino acids. V shed 6 bases and J shed 6 bases, with 10 bases lying between them.

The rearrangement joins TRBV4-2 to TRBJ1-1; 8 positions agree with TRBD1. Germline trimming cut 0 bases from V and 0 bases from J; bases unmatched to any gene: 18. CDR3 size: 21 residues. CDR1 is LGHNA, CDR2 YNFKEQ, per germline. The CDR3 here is CASSQDRRTGMAPSMNTEAFF. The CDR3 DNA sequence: TGTGCCAGCAGCCAAGATAGGAGGACAGGGATGGCGCCTAGTATGAACACTGAAGCTTTCTTT.

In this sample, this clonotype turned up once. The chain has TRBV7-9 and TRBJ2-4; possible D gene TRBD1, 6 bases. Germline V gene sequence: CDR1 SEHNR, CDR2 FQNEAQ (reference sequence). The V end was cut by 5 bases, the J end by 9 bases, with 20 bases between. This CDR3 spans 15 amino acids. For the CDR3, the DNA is TGTGCCAGCAGCCCGCCCCACAGGGAGTTGGGCATTCAGTACTTC. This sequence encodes CASSPPHRELGIQYF.

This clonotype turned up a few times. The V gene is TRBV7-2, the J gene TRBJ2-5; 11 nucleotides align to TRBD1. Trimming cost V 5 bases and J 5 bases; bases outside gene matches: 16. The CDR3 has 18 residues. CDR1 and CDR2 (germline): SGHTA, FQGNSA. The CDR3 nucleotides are TGTGCCAGCAGCCCAAGGGACAGGGGGATGTCAGTAGGGGAGACCCAGTACTTC. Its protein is CASSPRDRGMSVGETQYF. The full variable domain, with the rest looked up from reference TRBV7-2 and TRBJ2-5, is GAGVSQSPSNKVTEKGKDVELRCDPISGHTALYWYRQSLGQGLEFLIYFQGNSAPDKSGLPSDRFSAERTGGSVSTLTIQRTQQEDSAVYLCASSPRDRGMSVGETQYFGPGTRLLVL.

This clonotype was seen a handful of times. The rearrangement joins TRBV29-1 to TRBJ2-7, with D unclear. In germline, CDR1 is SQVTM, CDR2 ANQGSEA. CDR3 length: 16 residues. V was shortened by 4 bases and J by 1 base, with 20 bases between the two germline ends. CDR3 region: CSVVAITATTSYEQYF. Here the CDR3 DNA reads TGCAGCGTTGTGGCCATCACAGCTACAACGTCCTACGAGCAGTACTTC.

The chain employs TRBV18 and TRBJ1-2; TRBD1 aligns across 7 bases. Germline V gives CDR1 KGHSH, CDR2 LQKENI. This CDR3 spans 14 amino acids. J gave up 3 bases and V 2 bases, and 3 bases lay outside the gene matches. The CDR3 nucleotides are TGTGCCAGCTCACCATCAGGACAGGACTATGGCTACACCTTC. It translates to CASSPSGQDYGYTF.

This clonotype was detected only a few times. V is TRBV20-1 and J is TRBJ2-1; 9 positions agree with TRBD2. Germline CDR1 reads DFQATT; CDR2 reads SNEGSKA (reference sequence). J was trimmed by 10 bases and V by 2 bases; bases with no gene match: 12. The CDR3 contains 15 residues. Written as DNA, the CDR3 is TGCAGTGCTAGATCTTATCGCGGGGGGGCAAGAGAGCAGTTCTTC. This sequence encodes CSARSYRGGAREQFF.

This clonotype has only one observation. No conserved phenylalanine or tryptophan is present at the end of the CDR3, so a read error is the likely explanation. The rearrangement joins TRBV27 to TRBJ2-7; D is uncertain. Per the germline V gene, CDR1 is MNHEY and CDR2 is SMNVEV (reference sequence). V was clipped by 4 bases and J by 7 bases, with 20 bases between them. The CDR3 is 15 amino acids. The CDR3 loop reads CASSSAPPVTQEQYL. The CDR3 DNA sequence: TGTGCCAGCAGTTCCGCTCCTCCCGTCACCCAGGAGCAGTACTTA.

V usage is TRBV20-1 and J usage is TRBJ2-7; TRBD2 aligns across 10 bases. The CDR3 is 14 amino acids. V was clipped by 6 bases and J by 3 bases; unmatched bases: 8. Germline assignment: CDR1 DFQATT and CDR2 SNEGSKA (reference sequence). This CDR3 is CSAVPGLADYEQYF. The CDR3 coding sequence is TGCAGTGCGGTGCCCGGACTAGCGGACTACGAGCAGTACTTC.